The 7 T cell receptor beta chains below all came from one sample that was sequenced in a study of shared clonotypes between healthy human individuals. Data came from immunoSEQ multiplex PCR; TCRdb stores just in-frame clones and leaves some out. The sample lists about 2 million clones; 90% to 95% were seen once. What was sequenced was naive CD4+ T cells sorted from blood. Specified subset: CD45RA+ positively selected. All receptors derive from a man in his late teens or twenties in good health.

This clone has only one observation. The V gene is TRBV19, the J gene TRBJ1-2; TRBD1 might be the D (5 bases). Trimming left V 7 bases short and J 2 bases short, with 14 bases between. The CDR3 totals 14 residues. The V gene's germline CDR1 is LNHDA and CDR2 SQIVND (reference sequence). CDR3 residues: CASTVGGVNYGYTF. As DNA, the CDR3 is TGTGCCAGTACCGTTGGGGGGGTCAACTATGGCTACACCTTC. The whole variable domain, remainder taken from reference TRBV19 and TRBJ1-2, is DGGITQSPKYLFRKEGQNVTLSCEQNLNHDAMYWYRQDPGQGLRLIYYSQIVNDFQKGDIAEGYSVSREKKESFPLTVTSAQKNPTAFYLCASTVGGVNYGYTFGSGTRLTVV.

The chain employs TRBV11-2 and TRBJ2-5; D may be TRBD2 (6 bases). This CDR3 is 16 amino acids long. Germline V gene lookup returns CDR1 SGHAT and CDR2 FQNNGV. V lost 2 bases, J lost 3 bases, and 16 bases lay in between. The DNA for the CDR3 is TGTGCCAGCAGCTTATCCACGGCGGGGCCCAAAGAGACCCAGTACTTC. Amino acids: CASSLSTAGPKETQYF.

V usage is TRBV7-2 and J usage is TRBJ2-7; no clear D gene. The CDR3 sequence is 13 residues long. Deletions cut 2 bases from V and 9 bases from J, with 14 bases between. Germline V gene data show CDR1 as SGHTA and CDR2 as FQGNSA. CDR3 coding DNA: TGTGCCAGCAGCTTAACTGGCAGTGTAGGGCAGTACTTC. As protein: CASSLTGSVGQYF.

In DNA, the CDR3 is TGTGCCAGCAGTCCGGGACTAGCGGGGGAAACCTACGAGCAGTACTTC. Amino acid sequence: CASSPGLAGETYEQYF. The chain carries TRBV28 and TRBJ2-7, with 14 bases that match TRBD2. V shed 5 bases, J shed 2 bases, and the junction held 5 bases outside the gene matches. The germline gives CDR1 MDHEN, CDR2 SYDVKM. The CDR3 is 16 amino acids.

The CDR3 is CASSESDRYYGYTF. The CDR3 bases are TGTGCCAGCAGTGAGTCTGACAGGTACTATGGCTACACCTTC. The chain couples TRBV25-1 to TRBJ1-2, with D possibly matching TRBD1 (6 bases). The CDR3 covers 14 residues. The V end lost 3 bases, the J end lost 3 bases, and 11 bases lay between the germline ends. Looked up from germline, CDR1 is MGHDK and CDR2 is SYGVNS.

This clone was counted a single time. V usage is TRBV5-1 and J usage is TRBJ2-1, with 12 bases lining up with TRBD2. V was clipped by 3 bases and J by 3 bases; unmatched bases: 4. The CDR3 runs 16 residues. Germline V gene data show CDR1 as SGHRS and CDR2 as YFSETQ. In DNA, the CDR3 is TGCGCCAGCAGCTCCGGACTAGCGGGGAACTACAATGAGCAGTTCTTC. The encoded protein is CASSSGLAGNYNEQFF.

This rearrangement joins TRBV7-9 to TRBJ2-4, with D unresolved. CDR1 and CDR2 from the germline V gene are SEHNR and FQNEAQ (reference sequence). This CDR3 spans 13 amino acids. The ends were cut back, 4 bases at V and 0 bases at J, with 4 bases in the middle. CDR3 sequence: CASSSLAKNIQYF. CDR3 sequence (DNA): TGTGCCAGCAGCTCGCTAGCCAAAAACATTCAGTACTTC.